Presented here are 30 T cell receptor beta chains from one specimen sequenced in a study of blood T cell repertoires in COVID-19 (dated by TCRdb to about 2020). Library preparation was by the immunoSEQ multiplex PCR assay. TCRdb re-hosts the immuneACCESS table, in-frame sequences only. Its copies lack some clones; in the studies checked, an unresolved V gene accounts for under half of them, and the cause for the rest is not known. The sample table records about 210,000 clones; about nine tenths of these occur just once. Of the sample, 0.55% to 0.75% falls within the top ten clones. The sample taken for sequencing was peripheral blood. These receptor sequences come from a man in his forties or fifties with acute or convalescent COVID-19.

This sequence joins TRBV19 and TRBJ1-1, with D possibly being TRBD1 (5 bases). The CDR3 loop spans 16 amino acids. The V gene's germline CDR1 is LNHDA and CDR2 SQIVND (reference sequence). Trimming took 1 base from V and 4 from J, leaving 16 bases between them. The CDR3, as DNA: TGTGCCAGTAGTATAGCGGCGTCCCCCGGGGGCACTGAAGCTTTCTTT. Its translation: CASSIAASPGGTEAFF.

V and J are TRBV10-1 and TRBJ2-7; D unresolved. The V gene lost 7 bases and the J gene lost 9 bases, with 13 bases spanning the gap. CDR1 is WNHNN and CDR2 is SYGVQD in the germline V gene (reference sequence). The CDR3 is 11 amino acids. CDR3 in amino acids: CASTPVRGQYF. The CDR3 bases are TGCGCCAGCACCCCTGTACGCGGGCAGTACTTC.

The chain is built from TRBV19 and TRBJ2-7; 11 bases match TRBD2. Trimming at V came to 5 bases and at J to 2 bases, leaving 8 bases not matched to a gene. The CDR3 loop spans 16 amino acids. Germline CDR1 LNHDA, CDR2 SQIVND (reference sequence). The CDR3 DNA sequence: TGTGCCAGTAGTCGGGAGACTAGCGGGATACCCTACGAGCAGTACTTC. Amino acids: CASSRETSGIPYEQYF. The complete variable domain, with remaining parts taken from reference TRBV19 and TRBJ2-7, reads DGGITQSPKYLFRKEGQNVTLSCEQNLNHDAMYWYRQDPGQGLRLIYYSQIVNDFQKGDIAEGYSVSREKKESFPLTVTSAQKNPTAFYLCASSRETSGIPYEQYFGPGTRLTVT.

This chain connects TRBV10-3 to TRBJ2-5; the match to TRBD2 covers 7 bases. The CDR3 has 15 amino acids. Germline assignment: CDR1 ENHRY and CDR2 SYGVKD. V was pared by 7 bases and J by 2 bases, with 10 bases of the junction left unmatched. CDR3 loop: CAINLPGGFQETQYF. As DNA, the CDR3 is TGTGCCATCAACCTTCCGGGAGGCTTTCAAGAGACCCAGTACTTC.

The chain combines TRBV4-2 with TRBJ2-7; D possibly corresponds to TRBD2 (6 bases). This CDR3 has 16 residues. Trimming cost V 4 bases and J 0 bases, with 16 bases left between them. Germline V gene sequence: CDR1 LGHNA, CDR2 YNFKEQ. This chain's CDR3 is CASSPPLGDSSYEQYF. The CDR3 DNA reads as TGTGCCAGCAGCCCACCTCTTGGGGACTCCTCCTACGAGCAGTACTTC.

The chain uses TRBV7-9 and TRBJ2-1, with TRBD2 matching over 7 bases. This CDR3 has 15 residues. CDR1 is SEHNR and CDR2 is FQNEAQ in the germline V gene (reference sequence). With V trimmed by 3 bases and J by 7 bases, 9 bases remained unmatched. As DNA, the CDR3 is TGTGCCAGCAGCTTGACTAGCTGGGGGGGAAATGAGCAGTTCTTC. Its protein product is CASSLTSWGGNEQFF.

This clone has only one observation. The gene calls are TRBV27 and TRBJ2-7; TRBD1 agrees at 7 bases. Germline values: CDR1 MNHEY, CDR2 SMNVEV (reference sequence). The trim removed 6 bases at V and 3 bases at J, leaving 5 bases unmatched. The CDR3 contains 13 residues. The CDR3 reads CASSLQGYYEQYF. The CDR3 DNA reads TGTGCCAGCAGCCTACAGGGGTACTACGAGCAGTACTTC.

This clone appeared a single time. The genes are TRBV10-1 and TRBJ2-3; D is uncertain. The CDR3 loop spans 13 amino acids. The germline gives CDR1 WNHNN, CDR2 SYGVQD (reference sequence). Trimming pared 6 bases from V and 3 bases from J, leaving 10 bases between. The CDR3 bases are TGCGCCAGCAGGGCTGCAGATACAGATACGCAGTATTTT. It yields the protein CASRAADTDTQYF.

The chain combines TRBV7-9 with TRBJ2-1, with 7 bases that match TRBD2. Per germline, CDR1 SEHNR and CDR2 FQNEAQ (reference sequence). Germline trimming cut 5 bases from V and 6 bases from J; bases unmatched to any gene: 13. This CDR3 has 16 amino acids. DNA for the CDR3: TGTGCCAGCAGCACCACAGGACTAGGATTCAGCAATGAGCAGTTCTTC. Its protein is CASSTTGLGFSNEQFF.

The rearrangement uses TRBV18 and TRBJ1-4, with 10 bases matching TRBD1. This CDR3 has 15 residues. V shed 1 base and J 6 bases; nucleotides not matched to a gene: 2. Germline V gives CDR1 KGHSH, CDR2 LQKENI. This chain's CDR3 is CASSPRDRGDEKLFF. The DNA for the CDR3 is TGTGCCAGCTCACCACGGGACAGGGGAGATGAAAAACTGTTTTTT.

This rearrangement joins TRBV19 to TRBJ2-1, with 7 bases lining up with TRBD1. This CDR3 has 11 amino acids. The germline CDR1 and CDR2 sequences are LNHDA and SQIVND (reference sequence). V shed 10 bases, J shed 6 bases, and the junction held 3 bases outside the gene matches. Written as DNA, the CDR3 is TGTGCCACCAGGGGGAGCAATGAGCAGTTCTTC. Translating gives CATRGSNEQFF. Complete variable domain (other parts from reference TRBV19 and TRBJ2-1): DGGITQSPKYLFRKEGQNVTLSCEQNLNHDAMYWYRQDPGQGLRLIYYSQIVNDFQKGDIAEGYSVSREKKESFPLTVTSAQKNPTAFYLCATRGSNEQFFGPGTRLTVL.

V usage is TRBV5-6 and J usage is TRBJ1-1, with D possibly TRBD1 on 5 matching bases. The length of the CDR3 is 14 residues. V lost 1 base and J 1 base, leaving 8 bases between the germline ends. Germline CDR1 reads SGHDT; CDR2 reads YYEEEE. CDR3 protein: CASSLLRGNTEAFF. The CDR3 DNA is TGTGCCAGCAGCTTGCTTAGGGGGAACACTGAAGCTTTCTTT.

This chain joins TRBV4-1 and TRBJ1-6; the D is unclear. Germline CDR1 and CDR2: MGHRA and YSYEKL. This CDR3 comprises 13 residues. The ends were cut back, 1 base at V and 9 bases at J, with 7 bases in the middle. CDR3 region: CASSQVQSSPLHF. DNA of the CDR3: TGCGCCAGCAGCCAAGTACAGAGTTCACCCCTCCACTTT.

The chain links TRBV5-1 to TRBJ1-6; maybe TRBD1 (5 bases). The CDR3 covers 15 residues. V lost 0 bases and J lost 4, with 8 bases in between. Germline V lookup: CDR1 SGHRS, CDR2 YFSETQ. The CDR3 bases are TGCGCCAGCAGCTTGGTCCCAGGGTATAATTCACCCCTCCACTTT. It specifies CASSLVPGYNSPLHF.

The chain carries TRBV18 and TRBJ2-7; 11 nucleotides agree with TRBD1. Germline V gives CDR1 KGHSH, CDR2 LQKENI. The V gene end was trimmed by 3 bases and the J gene end by 5 bases; junction bases not matched to a gene: 6. This CDR3 is built from 15 residues. For the CDR3, the DNA is TGTGCCAGCTCACCCTGGGGACAGGGGGAAAACGAGCAGTACTTC. Translating it yields CASSPWGQGENEQYF.

This clone came up a few times. The chain has TRBV6-2 or TRBV6-3 and TRBJ2-7; D gene uncertain. The CDR3 sequence is 14 residues long. Trimming took off 2 bases at V and 6 bases at J, with 14 bases between the two ends. Germline V lookup: CDR1 MNHEY, CDR2 SVGEGT. CDR3 DNA: TGTGCCAGCAGTTACGCGCCGAGGCTTCCCGAGCAGTACTTC. Residues: CASSYAPRLPEQYF.

This chain uses TRBV7-8 with TRBJ2-7; 7 bases agree with TRBD2. Germline CDR1 SGHVS, CDR2 FQNEAQ. The CDR3 is 15 amino acids. Trimming at V came to 2 bases and at J to 0 bases, leaving 4 bases not matched to a gene. CDR3 coding DNA: TGTGCCAGCAGCTTACTGCGGGAGCTCTCCTACGAGCAGTACTTC. Protein sequence: CASSLLRELSYEQYF.

V usage is TRBV6-6 and J usage is TRBJ1-2; 7 nucleotides line up with TRBD1. Germline V gives CDR1 MNHNY, CDR2 SVGAGI (reference sequence). With 5 bases clipped from V and 2 bases from J, the junction kept 5 bases outside the gene matches. The CDR3 is 14 amino acids. CDR3 residues: CASSDWDSNYGYTF. CDR3 DNA sequence: TGTGCCAGCAGTGACTGGGACAGCAACTATGGCTACACCTTC.

The chain employs TRBV19 and TRBJ2-3, with 9 bases fitting TRBD2. CDR1 and CDR2 (germline): LNHDA, SQIVND (reference sequence). CDR3 length equals 16 residues. V shed 3 bases and J 3 bases; nucleotides not matched to a gene: 7. Here the CDR3 reads CASSILASGKTDTQYF. CDR3 nucleotide sequence: TGTGCCAGTAGTATTCTTGCTAGCGGGAAAACAGATACGCAGTATTTT.

This clone has a single count. The chain employs TRBV18 and TRBJ1-6; D is possibly TRBD1 (6 bases). Germline-derived CDR1 and CDR2 are KGHSH and LQKENI. This CDR3 has 13 residues. V lost 3 bases and J 7 bases, leaving 7 bases between the germline ends. The CDR3 sequence is CASSPDRNSPLHF. DNA of the CDR3: TGTGCCAGCTCACCGGACAGAAATTCACCCCTCCACTTT.

V usage is TRBV7-6 and J usage is TRBJ1-1; TRBD1 matches 7 bases. CDR3 length equals 15 residues. The germline gives CDR1 SGHVS, CDR2 FNYEAQ. J was trimmed by 1 base and V by 1 base; bases with no gene match: 3. CDR3 amino acids: CASSLGGGPNTEAFF. The CDR3 nucleotides read TGTGCCAGCAGCTTAGGAGGGGGCCCGAACACTGAAGCTTTCTTT.

V is TRBV5-8 and J is TRBJ1-1, with D possibly TRBD1 on 6 matching bases. Germline CDR1 reads SGHTS; CDR2 reads YDEGEE. This CDR3 region has 16 residues. V lost 2 bases and J 0 bases, leaving 14 bases between the germline ends. CDR3 DNA sequence: TGTGCCAGCAGCTTACCAGGGGCCAGCATGAACACTGAAGCTTTCTTT. This translates into CASSLPGASMNTEAFF.

This CDR3 is CASSFTRREQYF. The CDR3 coding sequence is TGTGCCAGCAGTTTTACTAGGAGGGAGCAGTACTTC. This chain links TRBV12-3 or TRBV12-4 with TRBJ2-7; the D gene is possibly TRBD2 (5 bases). The CDR3 is 12 amino acids. The ends were cut back, 3 bases at V and 7 bases at J, with 10 bases in the middle.

The gene calls are TRBV7-6 and TRBJ2-1; no firm D call. The CDR3 runs 15 residues. Germline CDR1 is SGHVS and CDR2 is FNYEAQ. V lost 1 base and J 0 bases, leaving 7 bases between the germline ends. The DNA of the CDR3 is TGTGCCAGCAGCTTAGAGCATAGCTCCTACAATGAGCAGTTCTTC. Encoded protein: CASSLEHSSYNEQFF.

The chain joins TRBV7-9 to TRBJ1-2, with D perhaps matching TRBD1 (5 bases). The CDR3 extends over 14 amino acids. CDR1 is SEHNR, CDR2 FQNEAQ, per germline (reference sequence). Trimming removed 7 bases at V and 4 bases at J, with 16 bases between. The CDR3 DNA reads as TGTGCCAGCACCCAGCTGGGGGGTAGCTATGGCTACACCTTC. Its translation is CASTQLGGSYGYTF.

The chain is built from TRBV19 and TRBJ1-2, with D tentatively TRBD1 (6 bases). Trimming removed 4 bases at V and 4 bases at J, with 13 bases between. CDR3 size: 14 residues. Germline assignment: CDR1 LNHDA and CDR2 SQIVND (reference sequence). CDR3 loop: CASSRQQGSYGYTF. CDR3 DNA: TGTGCCAGTAGTAGGCAGCAGGGGAGCTATGGCTACACCTTC. Drawing the rest from reference TRBV19 and TRBJ1-2, the complete variable domain is DGGITQSPKYLFRKEGQNVTLSCEQNLNHDAMYWYRQDPGQGLRLIYYSQIVNDFQKGDIAEGYSVSREKKESFPLTVTSAQKNPTAFYLCASSRQQGSYGYTFGSGTRLTVV.

As to this clone: The identical CDR3 is also encoded by other nucleotide sequences in the sample. The chain couples TRBV27 to TRBJ1-5; TRBD1 matches 7 bases. V gave up 6 bases and J gave up 4 bases; unmatched junction bases: 3. The CDR3 runs to 13 residues. Germline V CDR1 and CDR2: MNHEY, SMNVEV (reference sequence). Here the CDR3 DNA reads TGTGCCAGCAGCTTACAGGGGAATCAGCCCCAGCATTTT. Residues: CASSLQGNQPQHF.

V is TRBV9 and J is TRBJ2-3; TRBD2 agrees at 10 bases. The CDR3 runs 18 residues. J gave up 4 bases and V 0 bases, and 11 bases lay outside the gene matches. Germline CDR1 reads SGDLS; CDR2 reads YYNGEE. CDR3 in DNA: TGTGCCAGCAGCGTAGGTGGGCTAGCGGGAGTAGGGGCAGATACGCAGTATTTT. Translation: CASSVGGLAGVGADTQYF.

This clone was observed once. The gene calls are TRBV19 and TRBJ2-7; TRBD1 matches at 11 bases. Germline CDR1 is LNHDA and CDR2 is SQIVND (reference sequence). This CDR3 has 14 residues. V lost 7 bases to trimming and J lost 2 bases; unmatched junction nucleotides: 4. The CDR3 DNA follows: TGTGCCAGTATGCCGGGACAGGGGGCCTACGAGCAGTACTTC. This codes for CASMPGQGAYEQYF.

V usage is TRBV28 and J usage is TRBJ1-2, with unresolved D. The CDR3 has 14 residues. V lost 2 bases and J lost 4, with 11 bases in between. The germline V gene has CDR1 MDHEN and CDR2 SYDVKM. CDR3 region: CASSLQASVYGYTF. Here the CDR3 DNA reads TGTGCCAGCAGTTTACAGGCCTCTGTCTATGGCTACACCTTC.